This is a list of T cell receptor beta chains from one sample in a study of human versus mouse CDR3 diversity and MHC coevolution. Using immunoSEQ multiplex PCR, the repertoire was profiled, and TCRdb retains in-frame clones only, with some absent. The repertoire holds roughly 86,000 clones, with 85% to 95% as singletons. Sequencing was done on a sample of naive CD4+ T cells from blood. The receptors shown here come from a person between 25 and 75 years old in good health. The conserved cysteine and the conserved F or W are not part of the CDR3 here.

v_gene,j_gene,CDR3aa
TRBV18,TRBJ1-3,ASSPPVYSGNTIY
TRBV14,TRBJ2-6,ASSPRLAGANVLT
TRBV19,TRBJ2-1,ASSTWETYMNEQF
TRBV5-4,TRBJ1-4,ASSYGTGANEKLF
TRBV6-5,TRBJ2-7,ASSYGHVNFYEQY
TRBV6-1,TRBJ2-7,ASSEYPGYYEQY
TRBV7-3,TRBJ1-4,ASSLTYGSEKLF
TRBV7-8,TRBJ2-7,ASSLAPPGQGFYEQY
TRBV6-1,TRBJ1-1,ASSEAGTGPEAF
TRBV6-6,TRBJ1-5,ATQWGDRDQPQH
TRBV5-8,TRBJ2-5,ASSLDRAETQY
TRBV6-6,TRBJ2-1,ASSRTGVGDEQF
TRBV4-1,TRBJ2-2,ASGPPWPNTGELF
TRBV9,TRBJ1-1,ASSVVPGKDTEAF
TRBV28,TRBJ1-2,ASSPRLPTGVGYT
TRBV7-6,TRBJ2-3,ASSLVFSRGDTQY
TRBV28,TRBJ1-3,ASSLDRAGNTIY
TRBV4-1,TRBJ2-3,ASSRLAGGSTDTQY
TRBV28,TRBJ2-2,ASSEAGANTGELF
TRBV19,TRBJ1-1,ASSILLDTEAF
TRBV6-6,TRBJ1-1,ASSRPRESEAF